This paragraph covers one T cell receptor beta chain sequence. The primer mix had 60 Vbeta and 13 Jbeta primers. Profiled with immunoSEQ multiplex PCR; TCRdb holds only in-frame clones, not every one. Of 150,000 to 200,000 clones listed, 82% are singletons. The CDR3 runs to 14 residues. The germline V gene encodes CDR1 SGHRS and CDR2 YFSETQ. J lost 9 bases, V lost 4 bases, and 10 bases had no gene match. This sample was taken from a study of cytomegalovirus exposure and HLA in healthy donors. Background on the study: Under 85% of 350 to 400 genotyped donors fell in the Caucasian-associated ancestry cluster.

This chain links TRBV5-1 with TRBJ2-1; 7 nucleotides agree with TRBD2. Sequenced sample: PBMCs. This receptor was taken from a woman between 50 and 59 years old in good health and CMV-seronegative. DNA for the CDR3: TGCGCCAGCAGCCCGGTAACTAGCGCCGTTGAGCAGTTCTTC. Translation: CASSPVTSAVEQFF.